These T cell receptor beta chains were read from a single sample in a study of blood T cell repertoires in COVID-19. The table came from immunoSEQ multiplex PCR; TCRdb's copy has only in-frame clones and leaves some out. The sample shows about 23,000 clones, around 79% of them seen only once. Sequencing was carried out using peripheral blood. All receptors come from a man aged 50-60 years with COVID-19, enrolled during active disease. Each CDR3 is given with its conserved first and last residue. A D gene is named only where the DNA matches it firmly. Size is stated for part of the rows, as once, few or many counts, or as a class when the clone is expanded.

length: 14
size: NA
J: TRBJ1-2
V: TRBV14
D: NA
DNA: TGTGCCAGCAGCCAAGGAGAAGGGGGTGGTGGCTACACCTTC
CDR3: CASSQGEGGGGYTF

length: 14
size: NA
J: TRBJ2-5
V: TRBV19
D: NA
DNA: TGTGCCAGTAGTATAGTTGGCGGAAAAGAGACCCAGTACTTC
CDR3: CASSIVGGKETQYF

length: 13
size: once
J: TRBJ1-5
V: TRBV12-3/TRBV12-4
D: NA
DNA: TGTGCCAGCACCCTAGCGGGGTCGCAGCCCCAGCATTTT
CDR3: CASTLAGSQPQHF

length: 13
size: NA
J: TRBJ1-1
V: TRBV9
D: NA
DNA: TGTGCCAGCAGCTCACGGACTGAAAATGAAGCTTTCTTT
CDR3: CASSSRTENEAFF

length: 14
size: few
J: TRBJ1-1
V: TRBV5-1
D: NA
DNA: TGCGCCAGCTCCCCCCAGCAGGCGAACACTGAAGCTTTCTTT
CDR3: CASSPQQANTEAFF

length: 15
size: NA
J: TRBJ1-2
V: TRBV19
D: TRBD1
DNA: TGTGCCAGTAGTATTTTGACAGGGGGAAACTATGGCTACACCTTC
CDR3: CASSILTGGNYGYTF

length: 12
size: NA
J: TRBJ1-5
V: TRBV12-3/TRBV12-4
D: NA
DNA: TGTGCCAGCAGGGGCAGCTATCAGCCCCAGCATTTT
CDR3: CASRGSYQPQHF

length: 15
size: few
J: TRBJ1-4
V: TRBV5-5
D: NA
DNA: TGTGCCAGCACCCCGGTGGGCCAGTTTAATGAAAAACTGTTTTTT
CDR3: CASTPVGQFNEKLFF

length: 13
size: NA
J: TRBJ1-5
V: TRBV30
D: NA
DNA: TGTGCCTGGAGCCGGGACACCAATCAGCCCCAGCATTTT
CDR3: CAWSRDTNQPQHF

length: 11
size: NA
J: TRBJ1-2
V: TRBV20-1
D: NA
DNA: TGCAGTGCTAGTGACAGGATCGGCTACACCTTC
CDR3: CSASDRIGYTF

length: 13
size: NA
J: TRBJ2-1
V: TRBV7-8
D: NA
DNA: TGTGCCAGCAGCTTGGATCGGCTAGACGAGCAGTTCTTC
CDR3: CASSLDRLDEQFF

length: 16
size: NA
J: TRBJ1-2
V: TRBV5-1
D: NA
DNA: TGCGCCAGCCACCCGGGCCCAGGGTCGGCTAACTATGGCTACACCTTC
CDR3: CASHPGPGSANYGYTF

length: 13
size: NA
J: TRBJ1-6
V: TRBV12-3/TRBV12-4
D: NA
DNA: TGTGCCAGCAGGCTACGACAGGATTCACCCCTCCACTTT
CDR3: CASRLRQDSPLHF

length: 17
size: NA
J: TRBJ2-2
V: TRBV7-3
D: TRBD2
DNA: TGTGCCAGCAGATCGTCCCTAGCGGGAGGGGACACCGGGGAGCTGTTTTTT
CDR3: CASRSSLAGGDTGELFF

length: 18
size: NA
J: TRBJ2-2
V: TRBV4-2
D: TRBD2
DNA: TGTGCCAGCAGCCAAGCCCATCTAGCGGGGGGCGCGGCCGGGGAGCTGTTTTTT
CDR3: CASSQAHLAGGAAGELFF

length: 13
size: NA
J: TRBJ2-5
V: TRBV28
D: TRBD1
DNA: TGTGCCAGCAGTCGAGACAGGGGGCGTTCCCAGTACTTC
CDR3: CASSRDRGRSQYF

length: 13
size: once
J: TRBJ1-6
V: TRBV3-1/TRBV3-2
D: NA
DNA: TGTGCCAGCAGCCAAGCAGATAATTCACCCCTCCACTTT
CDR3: CASSQADNSPLHF

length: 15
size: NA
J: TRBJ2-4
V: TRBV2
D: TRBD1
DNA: TGTGCCAGCAGCGAAAGGACAGGGGGAGGGAACATTCAGTACTTC
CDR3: CASSERTGGGNIQYF

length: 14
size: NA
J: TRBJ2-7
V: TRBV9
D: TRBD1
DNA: TGTGCCAGCAGCCCTAGGGACAGAGCCTACGAGCAGTACTTC
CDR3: CASSPRDRAYEQYF

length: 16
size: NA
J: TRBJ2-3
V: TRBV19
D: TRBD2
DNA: TGTGCCAGTAGTATAGTGGCGGGGGGGCGCACAGATACGCAGTATTTT
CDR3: CASSIVAGGRTDTQYF

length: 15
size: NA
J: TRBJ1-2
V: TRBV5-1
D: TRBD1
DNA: TGCGCCAGCAGCTTGCCGGGGACAGGGAAGAATGGCTACACCTTC
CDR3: CASSLPGTGKNGYTF

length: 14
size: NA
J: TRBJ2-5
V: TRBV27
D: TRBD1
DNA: TGTGCCAGCAGTCTTGACAGGGGTTGGGAGACCCAGTACTTC
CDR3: CASSLDRGWETQYF

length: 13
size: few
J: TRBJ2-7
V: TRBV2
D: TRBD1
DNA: TGTGCGTCAGACAGGACAGGGGGCTACGAGCAGTACTTC
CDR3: CASDRTGGYEQYF

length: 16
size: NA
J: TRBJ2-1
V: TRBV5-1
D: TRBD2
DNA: TGCGCCAGCAGCTTGGAGGCGGGAGGCCTCTACAATGAGCAGTTCTTC
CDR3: CASSLEAGGLYNEQFF

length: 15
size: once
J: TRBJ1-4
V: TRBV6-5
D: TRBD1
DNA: TGTGCCAGCAGCTTTACAGGGGCAACTAATGAAAAACTGTTTTTT
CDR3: CASSFTGATNEKLFF

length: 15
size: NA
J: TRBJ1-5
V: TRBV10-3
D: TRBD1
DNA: TGTGCCATCAGTGAGTTCGGACAGGGCAATCAGCCCCAGCATTTT
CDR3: CAISEFGQGNQPQHF

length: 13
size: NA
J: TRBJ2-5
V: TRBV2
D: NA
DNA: TGTGCCAGCAGTGAAAACCGAGGAGAGACCCAGTACTTC
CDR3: CASSENRGETQYF

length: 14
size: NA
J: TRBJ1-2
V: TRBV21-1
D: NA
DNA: TGTGCCAGCAGACACAGGGTCCGACACTATGGCTACACCTTC
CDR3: CASRHRVRHYGYTF

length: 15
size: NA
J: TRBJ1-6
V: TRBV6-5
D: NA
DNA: TGTGCCAGCAGGCTGGCTCGGCGGTATAATTCACCCCTCCACTTT
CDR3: CASRLARRYNSPLHF

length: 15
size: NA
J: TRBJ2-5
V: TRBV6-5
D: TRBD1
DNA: TGTGCCAGCAGAGCCGGCCCGGACAGGGGGGAGACCCAGTACTTC
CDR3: CASRAGPDRGETQYF

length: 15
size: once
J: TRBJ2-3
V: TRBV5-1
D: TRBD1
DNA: TGCGCCAGCAGGTCCACAGGGGTGGTTGGAGATACGCAGTATTTT
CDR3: CASRSTGVVGDTQYF

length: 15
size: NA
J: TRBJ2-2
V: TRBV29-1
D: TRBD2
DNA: TGCAGCGCTTCGACTAGCGGGACAGGGACCGGGGAGCTGTTTTTT
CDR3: CSASTSGTGTGELFF

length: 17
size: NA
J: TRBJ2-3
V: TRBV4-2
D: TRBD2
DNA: TGTGCCAGCAGCCCGGTTGGACTAGCGGCTAGCACAGATACGCAGTATTTT
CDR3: CASSPVGLAASTDTQYF

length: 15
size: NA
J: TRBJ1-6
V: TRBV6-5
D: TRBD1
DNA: TGTGCCAGCAGTTCGACAGGGGGTGGCAATTCACCCCTCCACTTT
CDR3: CASSSTGGGNSPLHF

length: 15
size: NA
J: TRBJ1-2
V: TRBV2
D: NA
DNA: TGTGCCAGCAGCCCGATAGGGGTTGACGGTGGAAGCTTTTCCTTC
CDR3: CASSPIGVDGGSFSF

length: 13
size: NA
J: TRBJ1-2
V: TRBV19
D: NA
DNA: TGTGCCAGTAGTGAGGCGTTTCTCTATGGCTACACCTTC
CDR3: CASSEAFLYGYTF